The sequence of this T cell receptor (beta chain) was determined in a study of cytomegalovirus exposure and HLA in healthy donors (TCRdb year 2017). Notes on the research overall: An earlier analysis of about 560 of the donors reported approximately 300 Gb of sequence data and 117 million unique TCR beta sequences obtained from 180 million or so T cells. Roughly 300 gigabases of sequencing data and roughly 80 million unique TCR sequences made up an early release that covered approximately 700 HLA-typed donors. The genetic ancestry cluster associated with self-reported Caucasian donors included 65% to 90% of the 300 to 450 genotyped donors. The study aimed to test whether cataloging public T cell receptors could reveal signatures of past pathogen exposure. Using immunosequencing, the study profiled T cell repertoires from 550 to 750 subjects and related those repertoires to cytomegalovirus serostatus. A separate validation cohort of some 130 different subjects was used in addition to the 666-subject first cohort. To predict cytomegalovirus infection status, the study combined high-throughput TCR immunosequencing, statistical association of individual TCRs with disease status, and machine learning. A later analysis re-examined previously published TCR beta repertoires from over 500 donors and added high-resolution HLA genotyping to investigate patterns of TCR occurrence. In the later analysis, no new phenotypic data were used to find candidate immune exposures; instead, reliance was placed on TCR beta sequences and their occurrence across donors. In an earlier analysis of roughly 600 of the donors, high-throughput TCR beta sequencing was used to judge whether each TCR beta V gene segment behaved as functional or pseudogenic. Donor age, sex, ethnicity and CMV serostatus were compiled together with the repertoire data. In a later genetic analysis, genome-wide SNP genotypes for about three fifths of the 666 donors were used, and that subset was treated as a discovery cohort. All discovery cohort repertoires had been generated using a single sequencing platform. HLA typing included class I and class II loci at four-digit resolution. The number of donors typed differed by locus, with 629-630 for A, B, C, DRB1 and DQB1, approximately 500 for DQA1, over 600 for DPA1, and about 450 for DPB1. Four or five DR-DQ haplotypes were handled as single units for association and clustering because linkage in the cohort was strong. Across approximately 400 genotyped donors of the cohort, an average of roughly 200,000 unique TCR beta nucleotide sequences per donor were sequenced, and 15% to 20% of those sequences were non-productive. The paper as a whole reports these results and caveats: A few of the identified cytomegalovirus-associated TCR beta chains were confirmed in vitro to be specific for cytomegalovirus antigens. In a later analysis, several top co-occurrence clusters were reported to appear linked to parvovirus B19, influenza, CMV and Epstein-Barr virus. Some IMGT-functional V segments, including TRBV6-2 and TRBV6-3, could not be distinguished by the 87-base-pair reads and were therefore excluded. Presence/absence analyses assumed roughly uniform sequencing depth across donors, an assumption that may not hold. A later analysis found that HLA-associated TCR beta chains were more clonally expanded and had lower generation probabilities than equally common non-associated chains. Over 15 rarely observed V segments, including chromosome 9 orphons, were excluded from the earlier analysis of a few hundred of the donors because counts were too low. Strong co-occurrence of HLA alleles, especially DR and DQ, made assigning TCR associations to individual alleles difficult. In both the original and validation cohorts, the classifier was reported to diagnose cytomegalovirus status with high specificity and sensitivity. A later genetic analysis reported fewer N-insertions in productive TCRs among donors in an Asian-associated ancestry cluster than the roughly 700-donor mean. V-gene and J-gene trimming of TCR beta chains was associated with a missense DCLRE1C variant in a later genetic analysis, and the association was replicated in an independent cohort. Because HLA typing was missing for some donors at each locus, association tests included only the typed subset. In a later analysis, most CMV-associated TCR beta chains were found to appear HLA-restricted, with HLA associations seemingly driven largely by CMV exposure. Correlated functional status among segregating V segments might be attributable to linkage disequilibrium, but an unknown experimental factor could not be ruled out. A further reported finding was that TCR beta sequences accurately predicted the HLA-A and HLA-B alleles for most subjects in the first cohort. Most TCR sequences were seen in very few donors, while some public TCRs were found in many individuals. The authors suggested that the approach could potentially be generalized to other disease states and immunological phenotypes. An earlier analysis of around 600 of the donors showed that most TCR beta V segments appeared in productive rearrangements either about 87% or about 30% of the time, which broadly matched IMGT annotations. In a later analysis, more than 15,000 TCR beta sequences were associated with specific HLA alleles at a false discovery rate of 0.05. A cluster of highly shared sequence variants was judged likely to represent a technical artifact of the sequencing pipeline. A total of fewer than 200 TCR beta chains were listed by the study as associated with cytomegalovirus. The cohort was sequenced for TCR beta chains only, and without alpha or paired-chain data the features that could be detected were limited. CMV serostatus was the only immune exposure information available for the cohort. In a later analysis, the rate of TCR association differed among HLA loci, with DRB1 alleles having the most associated TCRs and HLA-C alleles having the fewest.

V is cut back by 4 bases and J by 8 bases, with 12 bases in the junction unmatched. The germline V gene encodes CDR1 SGHDT and CDR2 YYEEEE. The CDR3 has 16 amino acids, counting the end cysteine and phenylalanine. Left in the record is the CDR3 DNA by itself, 48 bases read in frame from the first base. On this clone: Its antigen is still unknown.

The library relied on the immunoSEQ multiplex PCR assay. For the multiplex PCR, a mixture combining 60 forward primers for TCR Vbeta segments and 13 reverse primers for TCR Jbeta segments was used. The CDR3 region of rearranged TCR beta genes was amplified from genomic DNA with a multiplex PCR assay. Amplified TCR beta libraries were sequenced as 87-base-pair reads on the Illumina HiSeq System. The study's own analysis went as follows. Across the 666 repertoires, a later analysis counted approximately 75 million unique TCR beta chains, around 10 million of which were shared by at least two donors. Raw reads were error-corrected and collapsed into unique sequences with a nearest-neighbor algorithm that merged closely related sequences to remove PCR and sequencing errors. To assign V, D and J gene segments, CDR3 sequences were aligned to IMGT reference sequences. For a sequence to be retained, a match of at least six nucleotides was required to both a V gene segment and a J gene segment. Rearrangements were called productive when the CDR3 lacked stop codons and stayed in frame with V and J; all others were non-productive. Following IMGT convention, CDR3 was defined as the stretch from the second conserved V-encoded cysteine to the conserved J-encoded phenylalanine. In an earlier analysis of some 550 of the donors, sequences lacking an unambiguous match to a single V gene segment were excluded. An earlier analysis of approximately 590 of the donors classified V segments as functional when productive rearrangements were above 56.7% and as segregating when the standard deviation between donors was above 5%. A statistical classification framework was built for diagnosing cytomegalovirus status from the catalog of TCR beta chain sequences. In a later analysis, TCR nucleotide sequences were compared against IMGT/GENE-DB human TR gene sequences so that V and J genes could be assigned. A later analysis assigned CDR3 sequences and most-parsimonious VDJ recombination scenarios with the TCRdist pipeline. In a later analysis, each TCR beta chain was defined by its CDR3 amino acid sequence together with its V-gene family, and reads lacking a unique V-gene family were excluded. A later analysis removed several hundred highly shared, low-generation-probability nucleotide sequences to deal with suspected cross-contamination and a sequencing artifact. In a later analysis, a clonal expansion index was calculated for each public chain from normalized within-repertoire ranks of inferred template counts. In a later analysis, generation probabilities were computed with a VDJ recombination model fitted to out-of-frame rearrangements, and the resulting probabilities were checked against IGoR. Hypergeometric tests were used in a later analysis to score TCR-TCR, TCR-HLA and TCR-CMV co-occurrence, with a repertoire-size bias correction applied to the TCR pairs. In a later analysis, false discovery rates were estimated by permuting HLA or CMV assignments 20 times. In a later analysis, co-occurring TCRs were grouped using DBSCAN, and TCRdist sequence similarity was added for clustering within HLA-allele-positive subsets. Repertoires with fewer than 30,000 or more than 120,000 public chains, plus five repertoires with anomalous nucleotide sharing, were excluded from co-occurrence clustering. TCRdb provides this immuneACCESS table in a form limited to in-frame rearrangements. Some clones are lacking; in checked studies, under half of them reflect an unresolved V gene, and why the rest are absent is not known. V and J calls and clone size are as listed in that table; D and trimming were resolved from the DNA. This sample's table carries about 200,000 clones. About 6.8% of the sample is taken by the ten largest.

In total, 666 healthy bone marrow donors made up the cohort. Cohort members were all nominally healthy when sampled, although unrecorded immune exposures were likely present. The donor was CMV seronegative and belonged to the group of 320 or so seronegative cohort members. A peripheral blood sample was collected from each donor, and TCR beta sequencing was performed on peripheral blood mononuclear cells. The Qiagen DNeasy Blood Extraction Kit was used to extract genomic DNA from the blood cell samples. Input material: PBMCs. This clonotype was sampled from a young man in good health and CMV-seronegative. Rearrangement joined TRBV5-6 to TRBJ1-4; the junction holds 9 bases that match TRBD1. The nucleotide sequence is TGTGCCAGCAGCCCGAAGGGACAGGGAGGGTTCGAAAAACTGTTTTTT. It codes for CASSPKGQGGFEKLFF.